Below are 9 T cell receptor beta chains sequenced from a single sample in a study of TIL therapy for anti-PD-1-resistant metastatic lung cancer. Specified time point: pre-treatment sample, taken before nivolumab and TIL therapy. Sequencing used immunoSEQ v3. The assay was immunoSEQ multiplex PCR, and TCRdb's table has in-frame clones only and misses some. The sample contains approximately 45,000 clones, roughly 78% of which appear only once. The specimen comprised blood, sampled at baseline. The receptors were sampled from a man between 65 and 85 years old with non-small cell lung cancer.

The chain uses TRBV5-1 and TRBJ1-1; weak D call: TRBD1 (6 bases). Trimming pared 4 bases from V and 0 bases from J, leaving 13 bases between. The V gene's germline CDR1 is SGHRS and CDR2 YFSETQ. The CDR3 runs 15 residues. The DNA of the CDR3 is TGCGCCAGCAGCGGGGGCGCGAACATGAACACTGAAGCTTTCTTT. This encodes CASSGGANMNTEAFF.

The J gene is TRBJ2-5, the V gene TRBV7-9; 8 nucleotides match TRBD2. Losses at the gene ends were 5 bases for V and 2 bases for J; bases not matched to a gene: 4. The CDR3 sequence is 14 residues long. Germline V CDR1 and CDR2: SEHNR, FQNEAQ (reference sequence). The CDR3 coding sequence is TGTGCCAGCAGCATCTCTAGCGGGCAAGAGACCCAGTACTTC. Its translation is CASSISSGQETQYF. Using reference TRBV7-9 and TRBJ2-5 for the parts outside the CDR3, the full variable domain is DTGVSQNPRHKITKRGQNVTFRCDPISEHNRLYWYRQTLGQGPEFLTYFQNEAQLEKSRLLSDRFSAERPKGSFSTLEIQRTEQGDSAMYLCASSISSGQETQYFGPGTRLLVL.

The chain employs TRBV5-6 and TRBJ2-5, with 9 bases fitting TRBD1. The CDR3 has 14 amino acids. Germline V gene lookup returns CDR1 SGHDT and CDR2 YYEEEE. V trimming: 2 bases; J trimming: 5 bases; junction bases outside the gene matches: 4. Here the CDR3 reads CASSLQGALETQYF. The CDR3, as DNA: TGTGCCAGCAGCTTACAGGGGGCGTTGGAGACCCAGTACTTC.

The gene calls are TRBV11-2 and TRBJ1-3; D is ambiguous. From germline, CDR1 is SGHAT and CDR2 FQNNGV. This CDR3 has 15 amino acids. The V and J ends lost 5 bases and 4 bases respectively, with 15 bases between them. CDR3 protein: CASSLRLLQGNTIYF. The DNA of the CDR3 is TGTGCCAGCAGCCTCAGGTTACTCCAAGGAAACACCATATATTTT.

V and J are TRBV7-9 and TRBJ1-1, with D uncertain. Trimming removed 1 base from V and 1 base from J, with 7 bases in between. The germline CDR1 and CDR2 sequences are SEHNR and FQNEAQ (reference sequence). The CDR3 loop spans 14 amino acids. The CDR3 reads CASSLVAGNTEAFF. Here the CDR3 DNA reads TGTGCCAGCAGCTTAGTTGCGGGGAACACTGAAGCTTTCTTT.

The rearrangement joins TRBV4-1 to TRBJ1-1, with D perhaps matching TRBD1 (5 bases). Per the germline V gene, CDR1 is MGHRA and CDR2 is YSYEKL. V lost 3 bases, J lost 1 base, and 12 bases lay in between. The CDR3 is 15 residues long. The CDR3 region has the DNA TGCGCCAGCAGCCACCCTCGGACACCGAACACTGAAGCTTTCTTT. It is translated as CASSHPRTPNTEAFF.

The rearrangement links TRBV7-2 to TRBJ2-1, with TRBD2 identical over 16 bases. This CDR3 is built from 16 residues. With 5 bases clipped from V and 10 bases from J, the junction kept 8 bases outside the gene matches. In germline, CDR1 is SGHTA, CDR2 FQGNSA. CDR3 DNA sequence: TGTGCCAGCAGCCCCCGGGGGACTAGCGGGAGGGGAGAGCAGTTCTTC. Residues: CASSPRGTSGRGEQFF.

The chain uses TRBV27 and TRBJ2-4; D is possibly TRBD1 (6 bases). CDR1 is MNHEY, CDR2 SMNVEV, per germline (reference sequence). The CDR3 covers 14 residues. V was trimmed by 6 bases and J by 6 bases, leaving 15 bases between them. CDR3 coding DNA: TGTGCCAGCAGCGCAACAGGGTACGGAAACATTCAGTACTTC. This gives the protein CASSATGYGNIQYF.

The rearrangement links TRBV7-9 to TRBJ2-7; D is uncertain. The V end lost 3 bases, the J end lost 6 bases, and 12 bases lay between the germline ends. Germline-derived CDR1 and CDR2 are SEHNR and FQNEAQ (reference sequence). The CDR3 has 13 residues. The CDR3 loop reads CASSLDPLGEQYF. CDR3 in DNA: TGTGCCAGCAGCTTGGACCCTCTGGGCGAGCAGTACTTC.